This TCR beta chain is drawn from a study of spatial heterogeneity in lung cancer. Study as a whole: The mean occurrence of each unique TCR and UMI combination in raw reads exceeded 9.5. General study results and limits: Compared with follow-up, resection was when ubiquitous expanded tumor TCRs appeared in blood more.

This clonotype was counted only a few times. Its antigen is undetermined. Per germline, CDR1 MDHEN and CDR2 SYDVKM. The CDR3 loop spans 13 amino acids. J was trimmed by 5 bases and V by 3 bases; bases with no gene match: 3. Specified time point: sample taken at primary tumor resection. Material for sequencing was whole RNA from tumor, nontumor lung or frozen PBMC, left unsorted. The donors, about 74 patients with untreated early-stage non-small cell lung cancer, provided the samples. Individual TCR cDNA molecules each bore their own unique molecular identifier. TCRdb analysed the 5' RACE reads with MiXCR anew, one entry per CDR3 protein. Here the sample spans some 39,000 distinct CDR3 sequences, approximately 6.9% being singletons.

This TCR was recovered from a female donor with early-stage non-small cell lung cancer. This material consisted of PBMCs, taken at surgery. V gene TRBV28 combines with J gene TRBJ1-1; 7 bases fit TRBD1. The CDR3 DNA follows: TGTGCCAGCAGTTTTCAGGGGGGGACTGAAGCTTTCTTT. Protein: CASSFQGGTEAFF.